This T cell receptor (beta chain) was profiled in a study of T cell responses to AZD1222 COVID-19 vaccine. TCRdb's table, derived via immunoSEQ multiplex PCR, lists solely in-frame clones and lacks some. The table lists around 130,000 clones, 80% to 95% of them singletons. The study's findings and limits: Repertoire sampling was restricted to post-peak T cell response timepoints.

The V gene's germline CDR1 is SNHLY and CDR2 FYNNEI. Trimming shortened V by 4 bases and J by 0 bases, and 11 bases separated the two germline ends. The CDR3 is 15 amino acids. This clone showed up just a few times. As yet, its antigen is unknown. The sequenced sample was peripheral blood, obtained on day 0 of AZD1222 vaccination. V gene TRBV2 combines with J gene TRBJ2-3, with D unclear. This sequence was found in an adult in good health. DNA of the CDR3: TGTGCCAGCAGTGTATTCACGCTTAGCACAGATACGCAGTATTTT. Translating gives CASSVFTLSTDTQYF. Together with reference TRBV2 and TRBJ2-3, the CDR3 gives the full variable domain: EPEVTQTPSHQVTQMGQEVILRCVPISNHLYFYWYRQILGQKVEFLVSFYNNEISEKSEIFDDQFSVERPDGSNFTLKIRSTKLEDSAMYFCASSVFTLSTDTQYFGPGTRLTVL.